Listed below are T cell receptor beta chains from one sample, sequenced in a study of T-cell memory formation after mild COVID-19. Using its own MiXCR run on the 5' RACE reads, TCRdb lists one record per CDR3 protein. The sample comprises hundreds of thousands of distinct CDR3 sequences, about 18% of which are singletons, and 12% rests with the top ten. Sequencing was done on a sample of PBMCs or a T cell subset sorted from them (not recorded which). The receptor source for this set is an adult woman who had mild COVID-19 (a few samples of this study predate the infection). Cell type and time point are not known. Both conserved end residues are part of each CDR3. D genes are given only for firm matches. Clone sizes are given selectively: once, few, many, or a class where the clone is expanded.

d_call | clone_size | j_call | v_call | cdr3_nt | cdr3_aa
. | few | TRBJ2-1 | TRBV5-1 | TGCGCCAGCAGCTTGGACAATATGGCAGGGACCGTCCGTGAGCAGTTCTTC | CASSLDNMAGTVREQFF
. | . | TRBJ2-3 | TRBV5-1 | TGCGCCAGCAGCTTGGCTGAGCGGGGCACAGATACGCAGTATTTT | CASSLAERGTDTQYF
. | . | TRBJ1-2 | TRBV19 | TGTGCCATTCGGGTGGGCTATGGCTACACCTTC | CAIRVGYGYTF
TRBD1 | . | TRBJ2-5 | TRBV9 | TGTGCCAGCAGCGAAGGAGGGACAGGGGTCCAAGAGACCCAGTACTTC | CASSEGGTGVQETQYF
. | few | TRBJ2-3 | TRBV30 | TGTGCCTGGAGTGATGTACTAATCGTGACAGATACGCAGTATTTT | CAWSDVLIVTDTQYF
TRBD2 | . | TRBJ2-5 | TRBV7-2 | TGTGCCAGCAGCTACGGGGGCGCGGGAGGGAAAGAGACCCAGTACTTC | CASSYGGAGGKETQYF
. | . | TRBJ2-5 | TRBV18 | TGTGCCAGCTCACCGGTTTCAGATCAGACCCAGTACTTC | CASSPVSDQTQYF
. | . | TRBJ2-2 | TRBV9 | TGTGCCAGCAGCGCTTCAGGCAACCCCGCCGGGGAGCTGTTTTTT | CASSASGNPAGELFF
TRBD1 | many | TRBJ1-1 | TRBV28 | TGTGCCCACAGACTTGGGACAGCCGGAATATCGAACACTGAAGCTTTCTTT | CAHRLGTAGISNTEAFF
. | few | TRBJ2-2 | TRBV12-3/TRBV12-4 | TGTGCCAGCAACTCCAGGGACTTCTGGAGGGCCGGGGAGCTGTTTTTT | CASNSRDFWRAGELFF
. | . | TRBJ2-2 | TRBV10-3 | TGTGCCATCCGTGCTCAGTCAAGCGGGGAGCTGTTTTTT | CAIRAQSSGELFF
. | . | TRBJ2-2 | TRBV29-1 | TGCAGCGTTGTCCCGCAGGGGAGGAACACCGAGGAGCTGTTTTTT | CSVVPQGRNTEELFF
. | few | TRBJ2-7 | TRBV20-1 | TGCAGTGCTGACGGACTAAAGGAGCAGTACTTC | CSADGLKEQYF
TRBD2 | many | TRBJ2-7 | TRBV20-1 | TGCAGTGCTAGAGATCCGAGGATCGGGACTAGCGGGAGAACATCGTCCCACGAGCAGTACTTC | CSARDPRIGTSGRTSSHEQYF
. | . | TRBJ2-3 | TRBV15 | TGTGCCACCGGGGCGGCACCCCTCACAGATACGCAGTATTTT | CATGAAPLTDTQYF
TRBD1 | . | TRBJ1-6 | TRBV12-3/TRBV12-4 | TGTGCCAGCAGTCCGACAGGGCCTAATTCACCCCTCCACTTT | CASSPTGPNSPLHF
TRBD1 | . | TRBJ2-1 | TRBV5-6 | TGTGCCAGCAGCTTGGGGGGACAGGGGAACAATGAGCAGTTCTTC | CASSLGGQGNNEQFF
. | . | TRBJ1-2 | TRBV12-3/TRBV12-4 | TGTGCCAGCAGTTTAGAGGGATTGGGGGGCTACACCTTC | CASSLEGLGGYTF
TRBD2 | many | TRBJ2-1 | TRBV7-2 | TGTGCCAGCAGCCCCACGATCGGGACTAGTCAGTTCTTC | CASSPTIGTSQFF
. | . | TRBJ2-1 | TRBV7-2 | TGTGCCAGCAGCTTAGTTGCCGGGACTGGCTACAATGAGCAGTTCTTC | CASSLVAGTGYNEQFF
. | few | TRBJ2-7 | TRBV4-2 | TGTGCCAGCAGCCAAGCAGGGAGGCTCTACGAGCAGTACTTC | CASSQAGRLYEQYF
TRBD2 | few | TRBJ2-5 | TRBV12-3/TRBV12-4 | TGTGCCAGCACCAGACTAGCGGGAGGAGGGACCCAGTACTTC | CASTRLAGGGTQYF
. | . | TRBJ2-1 | TRBV4-3 | TGCGCCAGCAGCCAAGAGGGGCTACCTTGGAATGAGCAGTTCTTC | CASSQEGLPWNEQFF
. | . | TRBJ1-1 | TRBV3-1 | TGTGCCAGCAGCCAAACGGACAGCACTGAAGCTTTCTTT | CASSQTDSTEAFF
. | few | TRBJ2-1 | TRBV18 | TGTGCCAGCTCACCAGGGGCCTCGGCCTACAATGAGCAGTTCTTC | CASSPGASAYNEQFF
. | few | TRBJ2-7 | TRBV10-3 | TGTGCCATCCGCGGGACAATCGAGCAGTACTTC | CAIRGTIEQYF
TRBD2 | . | TRBJ2-7 | TRBV27 | TGTGCCAGCAGTTTATACCCCCCTATAGGGACTAGCGGATATTACTTC | CASSLYPPIGTSGYYF
TRBD2 | . | TRBJ2-3 | TRBV5-1 | TGCGCCAGCAGCCGCCGTCCTGCGGGACTAGTGACAGATACGCAGTATTTT | CASSRRPAGLVTDTQYF
. | few | TRBJ2-7 | TRBV6-5 | TGTGCCAGTGGGTCGCAGGGAACTTACGAGCAGTACTTC | CASGSQGTYEQYF